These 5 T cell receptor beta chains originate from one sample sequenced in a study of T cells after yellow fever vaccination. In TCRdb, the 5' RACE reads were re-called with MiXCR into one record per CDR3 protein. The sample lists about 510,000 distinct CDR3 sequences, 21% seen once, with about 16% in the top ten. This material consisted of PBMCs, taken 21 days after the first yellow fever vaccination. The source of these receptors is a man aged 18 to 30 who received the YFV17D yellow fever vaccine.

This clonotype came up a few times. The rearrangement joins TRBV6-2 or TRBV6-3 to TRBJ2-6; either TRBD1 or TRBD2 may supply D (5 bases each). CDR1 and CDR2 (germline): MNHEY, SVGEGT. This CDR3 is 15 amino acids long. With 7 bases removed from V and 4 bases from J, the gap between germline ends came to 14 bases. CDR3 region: CASIDSGTGANVLTF. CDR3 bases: TGTGCCAGCATCGATTCGGGGACCGGGGCCAACGTCCTGACTTTC.

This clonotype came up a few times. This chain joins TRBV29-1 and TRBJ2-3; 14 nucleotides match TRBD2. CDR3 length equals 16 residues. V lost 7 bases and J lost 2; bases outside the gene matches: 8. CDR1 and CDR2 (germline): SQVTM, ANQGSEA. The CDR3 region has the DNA TGCAGCGCAGCAGGACTAGCGGGGGGCTACACAGATACGCAGTATTTT. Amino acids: CSAAGLAGGYTDTQYF.

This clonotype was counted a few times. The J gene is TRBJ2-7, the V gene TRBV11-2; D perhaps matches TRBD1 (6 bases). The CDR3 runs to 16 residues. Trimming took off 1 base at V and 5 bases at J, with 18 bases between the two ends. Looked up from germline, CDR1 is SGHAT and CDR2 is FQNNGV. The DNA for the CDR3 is TGTGCCAGCAGCTTAGGAACAGGGCTATCCAGAAACGAGCAGTACGTC. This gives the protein CASSLGTGLSRNEQYV.

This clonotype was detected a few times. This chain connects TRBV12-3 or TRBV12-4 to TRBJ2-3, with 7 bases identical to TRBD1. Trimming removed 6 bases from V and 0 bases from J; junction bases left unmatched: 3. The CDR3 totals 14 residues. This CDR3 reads CASRVTGSTDTQYF. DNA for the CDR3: TGTGCCAGCAGAGTGACAGGGAGCACAGATACGCAGTATTTT.

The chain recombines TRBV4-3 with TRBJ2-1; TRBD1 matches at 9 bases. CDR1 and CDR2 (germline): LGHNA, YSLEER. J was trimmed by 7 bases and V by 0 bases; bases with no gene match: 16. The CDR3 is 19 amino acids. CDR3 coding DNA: TGCGCCAGCAGCCAAGATTTGACGATAACGGGACAGGGCAATAATGAGCAGTTCTTC. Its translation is CASSQDLTITGQGNNEQFF.